Shown below are 16 T cell receptor beta chains from a single sample sequenced in a study of control samples from healthy donors and cancer patients. Data came from immunoSEQ multiplex PCR; TCRdb stores just in-frame clones and leaves some out. The sample has 100,000 to 150,000 clones; about 88% are singletons. Sequencing was performed on blood. These receptors were obtained from a man between 50 and 59 years old in good health.

This chain joins TRBV5-1 and TRBJ2-7; tentative D call: TRBD1 (5 bases). Trimming shortened V by 3 bases and J by 0 bases, and 13 bases separated the two germline ends. CDR1 is SGHRS, CDR2 YFSETQ, per germline. The CDR3 length is 15 residues. In DNA, the CDR3 is TGCGCCAGCAGCTGGATTGCAGGGTCCTCCTACGAGCAGTACTTC. Amino acid sequence: CASSWIAGSSYEQYF.

This chain connects TRBV5-1 to TRBJ2-5; no clear D gene. Between the trimmed V and J ends, which lost 0 bases and 0 bases, there was a span of 9 bases. This CDR3 contains 15 residues. Germline CDR1 and CDR2: SGHRS and YFSETQ. CDR3 protein: CASSLGRRHQETQYF. CDR3 nucleotides: TGCGCCAGCAGCTTGGGCAGGAGACACCAAGAGACCCAGTACTTC. Using reference TRBV5-1 and TRBJ2-5 for the parts outside the CDR3, the full variable domain is KAGVTQTPRYLIKTRGQQVTLSCSPISGHRSVSWYQQTPGQGLQFLFEYFSETQRNKGNFPGRFSGRQFSNSRSEMNVSTLELGDSALYLCASSLGRRHQETQYFGPGTRLLVL.

This chain links TRBV23-1 with TRBJ1-6; tentative D call: TRBD1 (5 bases). TRBV23-1 is given ORF status, its function remaining uncertain. The CDR3 loop spans 17 amino acids. V lost 7 bases and J lost 0, with 16 bases in between. The CDR3 region is CASIPDILSSYNSPLHF. For the CDR3, the DNA is TGCGCCAGCATCCCGGACATCTTGAGCTCCTATAATTCACCCCTCCACTTT.

V and J are TRBV2 and TRBJ2-6; no clear D gene. Germline V gene sequence: CDR1 SNHLY, CDR2 FYNNEI. Trimming removed 9 bases at V and 3 bases at J, with 6 bases between. This CDR3 contains 12 residues. The CDR3 DNA reads as TGTGCCAGTACGTTTGGGGCCAACGTCCTGACTTTC. Its protein product is CASTFGANVLTF. The variable domain in full, completed from reference TRBV2 and TRBJ2-6, reads EPEVTQTPSHQVTQMGQEVILRCVPISNHLYFYWYRQILGQKVEFLVSFYNNEISEKSEIFDDQFSVERPDGSNFTLKIRSTKLEDSAMYFCASTFGANVLTFGAGSRLTVL.

The chain employs TRBV9 and TRBJ1-2; 9 bases match TRBD1. The CDR3 is 15 amino acids. V shed 0 bases, J shed 8 bases, and the junction held 8 bases outside the gene matches. In germline, CDR1 is SGDLS, CDR2 YYNGEE. The CDR3, as DNA: TGTGCCAGCAGCGTAGGGGGAGGGACAGGGCGCGGCTACACCTTC. It translates to CASSVGGGTGRGYTF. The complete variable domain, with remaining parts taken from reference TRBV9 and TRBJ1-2, reads DSGVTQTPKHLITATGQRVTLRCSPRSGDLSVYWYQQSLDQGLQFLIQYYNGEERAKGNILERFSAQQFPDLHSELNLSSLELGDSALYFCASSVGGGTGRGYTFGSGTRLTVV.

This chain links TRBV28 with TRBJ2-1; possibly TRBD2 for D (5 bases). The CDR3 is 12 residues long. Trimming took 0 bases from V and 9 from J, leaving 6 bases between them. Germline CDR1 is MDHEN and CDR2 is SYDVKM. The CDR3 sequence: CASSLWAGEQFF. The CDR3 DNA sequence: TGTGCCAGCAGTTTATGGGCGGGTGAGCAGTTCTTC.

The rearrangement joins TRBV7-6 to TRBJ2-3, with 7 bases aligning to TRBD2. The CDR3 runs to 16 residues. Trimming took 1 base from V and 2 from J; bases not matched to a gene: 6. In germline, CDR1 is SGHVS, CDR2 FNYEAQ. The CDR3 loop reads CASSLEQAGNTDTQYF. DNA for the CDR3: TGTGCCAGCAGCTTAGAGCAAGCGGGAAACACAGATACGCAGTATTTT.

The chain carries TRBV9 and TRBJ2-2, with 11 bases fitting TRBD1. The trim removed 5 bases at V and 7 bases at J, leaving 7 bases unmatched. This CDR3 region has 15 residues. The germline gives CDR1 SGDLS, CDR2 YYNGEE. DNA for the CDR3: TGTGCCAGCAGTCGGGACAGGGGGTCTAACGGGGAGCTGTTTTTT. Its translation: CASSRDRGSNGELFF. The entire variable domain, with the rest obtained from reference TRBV9 and TRBJ2-2, is as follows: DSGVTQTPKHLITATGQRVTLRCSPRSGDLSVYWYQQSLDQGLQFLIQYYNGEERAKGNILERFSAQQFPDLHSELNLSSLELGDSALYFCASSRDRGSNGELFFGEGSRLTVL.

The gene calls are TRBV19 and TRBJ1-3; 7 bases align to TRBD1. The CDR3 has 15 amino acids. The ends lost 5 bases at V and 0 bases at J; junction bases unmatched: 4. Germline loops: CDR1 LNHDA, CDR2 SQIVND (reference sequence). The CDR3 region has the DNA TGTGCCAGTAGTTTCGGGACAGTCTCTGGAAACACCATATATTTT. It specifies CASSFGTVSGNTIYF.

This clone was found once. The chain combines TRBV7-3 with TRBJ2-2; D gene ambiguous. Germline CDR1 SGHTA, CDR2 FQGTGA. The CDR3 consists of 12 residues. The V end lost 4 bases, the J end lost 7 bases, and 7 bases lay between the germline ends. This CDR3 is CASSWVHGELFF. The CDR3 DNA is TGTGCCAGCAGCTGGGTCCACGGGGAGCTGTTTTTT.

The V call is TRBV28, the J call TRBJ1-1, with D possibly matching TRBD1 (5 bases). CDR1 and CDR2 (germline): MDHEN, SYDVKM. The CDR3 totals 12 residues. V was cut by 7 bases and J by 4 bases, with 10 bases left in between. The CDR3 here is CASKLGVTEAFF. DNA of the CDR3: TGTGCCAGCAAATTGGGGGTCACTGAAGCTTTCTTT.

The CDR3 sequence: CASSPGTGNTIYF. The CDR3 DNA follows: TGTGCCAGCAGTCCCGGTACTGGAAACACCATATATTTT. V is TRBV28 and J is TRBJ1-3, with D unclear. Germline V gene lookup returns CDR1 MDHEN and CDR2 SYDVKM. V was clipped by 5 bases and J by 2 bases, with 7 bases between them. The CDR3 spans 13 residues. Combining the CDR3 with reference TRBV28 and TRBJ1-3 gives the whole variable domain DVKVTQSSRYLVKRTGEKVFLECVQDMDHENMFWYRQDPGLGLRLIYFSYDVKMKEKGDIPEGYSVSREKKERFSLILESASTNQTSMYLCASSPGTGNTIYFGEGSWLTVV.

The chain links TRBV3-1 (or the pseudogene TRBV3-2) to TRBJ1-5, with 7 bases identical to TRBD1. From germline, CDR1 is LGHDT and CDR2 YNNKEL (reference sequence). CDR3 length: 15 amino acids. V lost 4 bases to trimming and J lost 1 base; unmatched junction nucleotides: 4. The CDR3 sequence: CASSPRQGSNQPQHF. The CDR3 DNA reads as TGTGCCAGCAGCCCCCGACAGGGCAGCAATCAGCCCCAGCATTTT.

V usage is TRBV6-5 and J usage is TRBJ2-1; 8 bases map to TRBD1. Germline V CDR1 and CDR2: MNHEY, SVGAGI. Trimming took 6 bases from V and 6 from J; bases not matched to a gene: 4. The CDR3 contains 13 residues. The DNA of the CDR3 is TGTGCCAGCAGAGGAACAGGGGGCAATGAGCAGTTCTTC. Its translation: CASRGTGGNEQFF.

The table lists this clone with a count of one. The chain has TRBV3-1 (or the pseudogene TRBV3-2) and TRBJ2-2; D not certain. V was pared by 3 bases and J by 0 bases, with 8 bases between. This CDR3 region has 15 residues. Germline V gene data show CDR1 as LGHDT and CDR2 as YNNKEL (reference sequence). The CDR3 DNA is TGTGCCAGCAGCCACGGCATACCGAACACCGGGGAGCTGTTTTTT. This encodes CASSHGIPNTGELFF.

The rearrangement joins TRBV6-1 to TRBJ1-1; D is unresolved. Germline CDR1 MNHNS, CDR2 SASEGT. The CDR3 has 14 amino acids. V lost 2 bases and J 0 bases, leaving 7 bases between the germline ends. CDR3 sequence (DNA): TGTGCCAGCAGTGAATCTGGGTTGAACACTGAAGCTTTCTTT. Residues: CASSESGLNTEAFF.